This T cell receptor beta chain comes out of a study of post-analysis software for immune sequencing data. Overall study: Relapsing-remitting, secondary progressive and progressive-relapsing courses of multiple sclerosis were included.

This clonotype appeared a few times. Its target is not known. Tagging with unique molecular identifiers was a feature of the TCR beta cDNA libraries. A single record per CDR3 protein comes from TCRdb applying MiXCR to the PCR reads. This sample yields roughly 600,000 distinct CDR3 sequences, of which roughly 46% are seen a single time; around 1.7% belongs to the top ten. The study, taken as a whole, reports: F-measure co-clustering was strong for batch-matched samples. TRBV5-6, TRBV5-1 and TRBV20-1 were among a handful of TRBV segments more frequent in patients than controls. Diversity measured as normalized Chao1 was significantly lower in multiple sclerosis patients than in controls.

CDR3 length: 14 residues. CDR1 is MNHEY and CDR2 is SVGAGI in the germline V gene. Trimming shortened V by 2 bases and J by 4 bases, and 11 bases separated the two germline ends. The rearrangement links TRBV6-5 to TRBJ1-2, with unresolved D. This TCR derives from a girl aged 10-17 years with multiple sclerosis. The sample was blood. In DNA form, the CDR3 reads TGTGCCAGCAGTTACGGACGCAGTCTCTATGGCTACACCTTC. Translated: CASSYGRSLYGYTF.